This TCR beta chain emerged from a study of technical replicates of blood from a few donors. CDR3 length equals 14 residues. The V gene's germline CDR1 is SGHRS and CDR2 YFSETQ. V was shortened by 0 bases and J by 0 bases, with 7 bases between the two germline ends. Measured with immunoSEQ multiplex PCR; TCRdb has only the in-frame clones, and not every one. The data show approximately 64,000 clones, with approximately 83% seen just once and roughly 4.6% held by the top ten. This receptor was taken from a human donor in good health. Some clones in this sample may be carry-over from other donors' samples. Material for sequencing was PBMCs. This chain links TRBV5-1 with TRBJ2-7, with D hard to call. The CDR3 bases are TGCGCCAGCAGCTTGGTGGGCAGCTCCTACGAGCAGTACTTC. It encodes CASSLVGSSYEQYF.